The present entry profiles one T cell receptor beta chain with its context. The antigen remains unidentified. These data belong to a study of OX40 agonist ivuxolimab in advanced cancers. Study findings and constraints: Expanded peripheral T cells had an undetermined antigen specificity.

V shed 0 bases and J shed 4 bases, with 13 bases lying between them. The V gene's germline CDR1 is SGDLS and CDR2 YYNGEE. The CDR3 has 15 amino acids. TCRdb keeps only in-frame clones here, not all; method: immunoSEQ multiplex PCR. The sample yields more than 35,000 clones, about 74% seen once. The receptor comes from an adult with an advanced solid tumor such as melanoma, head and neck, liver or kidney cancer. The sequences come from CD4+ or CD8+ T cells sorted from blood, collected in a trial of the OX40 agonist ivuxolimab. The rearrangement joins TRBV9 to TRBJ1-1; maybe TRBD1 (5 bases). CDR3 sequence (DNA): TGTGCCAGCAGCGTAGATGCAGGGAAGGGCACTGAAGCTTTCTTT. Protein sequence: CASSVDAGKGTEAFF.